A single sample is the source of the 29 T cell receptor beta chains below, sequenced in a study of technical replicates of blood from several donors. Here immunoSEQ multiplex PCR was the method, and the copy in TCRdb shows in-frame clones only, minus some. The sample shows more than 70,000 clones, 92% of them seen only once. The sequenced material came from T cells isolated from PBMCs. These receptor sequences come from a human donor in good health.

The genes are TRBV11-2 and TRBJ2-7, with TRBD2 matching over 7 bases. V gave up 0 bases and J gave up 2 bases; unmatched junction bases: 7. This CDR3 is 16 amino acids long. Germline CDR1 reads SGHAT; CDR2 reads FQNNGV. The CDR3 DNA is TGTGCCAGCAGCTTAGATCCCCGGGAGGTAGCCTACGAGCAGTACTTC. This gives the protein CASSLDPREVAYEQYF.

This chain links TRBV29-1 with TRBJ2-1; tentatively, D is TRBD2 (5 bases). Germline V CDR1 and CDR2: SQVTM, ANQGSEA. The CDR3 runs 13 residues. Trimming removed 0 bases at V and 9 bases at J, with 12 bases between. The CDR3 region is CSVEEVAPPEQFF. CDR3 bases: TGCAGCGTTGAAGAGGTAGCGCCCCCTGAGCAGTTCTTC.

The gene calls are TRBV19 and TRBJ2-7; D gene ambiguous. V was shortened by 2 bases and J by 3 bases, with 8 bases between the two germline ends. The CDR3 loop spans 13 amino acids. In germline, CDR1 is LNHDA, CDR2 SQIVND (reference sequence). The CDR3 region is CASSIQVGYEQYF. The CDR3, as DNA: TGTGCCAGTAGTATACAGGTGGGCTACGAGCAGTACTTC.

This clone came up a few times. This chain connects TRBV10-1 to TRBJ1-2; D call uncertain. Trimming shortened V by 9 bases and J by 8 bases, and 7 bases separated the two germline ends. The CDR3 loop spans 9 amino acids. CDR1 is WNHNN and CDR2 is SYGVQD in the germline V gene (reference sequence). The CDR3, as DNA: TGCGCCAGACGGAGGGGCTACACCTTC. This translates into CARRRGYTF.

This chain links TRBV10-1 with TRBJ2-7; weak D call: TRBD1 (6 bases). Trimming took 6 bases from V and 2 from J, leaving 11 bases between them. The germline CDR1 and CDR2 sequences are WNHNN and SYGVQD (reference sequence). CDR3 size: 13 residues. CDR3 sequence: CASRVQGTYEQYF. The CDR3 nucleotides are TGCGCCAGCAGAGTACAGGGAACCTACGAGCAGTACTTC.

The J gene is TRBJ1-5, the V gene TRBV4-1; D is undetermined. V was pared by 1 base and J by 4 bases, with 5 bases between. The CDR3 contains 13 residues. Germline-derived CDR1 and CDR2 are MGHRA and YSYEKL. This CDR3 is CASSQVTNQPQHF. The CDR3 bases are TGCGCCAGCAGCCAAGTTACAAATCAGCCCCAGCATTTT.

The chain recombines TRBV30 with TRBJ2-2, with a possible D match to TRBD1 (6 bases). The ends were cut back, 4 bases at V and 6 bases at J, with 9 bases in the middle. CDR3 size: 12 residues. Germline V gene lookup returns CDR1 GTSNPN and CDR2 SVGIG (reference sequence). For the CDR3, the DNA is TGTGCCTGGAAGGGGGTGGCCGGGGAGCTGTTTTTT. It codes for CAWKGVAGELFF.

This clone was seen a single time. The rearrangement uses TRBV19 and TRBJ1-2; no clear D gene. Looked up from germline, CDR1 is LNHDA and CDR2 is SQIVND (reference sequence). The CDR3 extends over 15 amino acids. V gave up 2 bases and J gave up 4 bases, with 14 bases separating them. Here the CDR3 DNA reads TGTGCCAGTAGTATAAAGAGGAACGCCTTCTATGGCTACACCTTC. This translates into CASSIKRNAFYGYTF.

The V call is TRBV6-1, the J call TRBJ1-6; 10 bases agree with TRBD1. With 1 base clipped from V and 6 bases from J, the junction kept 3 bases outside the gene matches. The CDR3 extends over 16 amino acids. Germline V lookup: CDR1 MNHNS, CDR2 SASEGT. In nucleotides, the CDR3 is TGTGCCAGCAGTGAAGTCCGGACAGGGGGTAATTCACCCCTCCACTTT. It is translated as CASSEVRTGGNSPLHF.

The chain employs TRBV28 and TRBJ1-1; 8 positions match TRBD1. The trim removed 6 bases at V and 1 base at J, leaving 4 bases unmatched. Germline assignment: CDR1 MDHEN and CDR2 SYDVKM. The CDR3 has 14 amino acids. Here the CDR3 reads CASRAQGANTEAFF. The CDR3 DNA follows: TGTGCCAGCAGAGCCCAGGGGGCGAACACTGAAGCTTTCTTT.

The rearrangement joins TRBV15 to TRBJ2-7; 7 bases match TRBD2. This CDR3 has 16 residues. Germline V gene sequence: CDR1 LNHNV, CDR2 YYDKDF (reference sequence). Trimming cost V 3 bases and J 7 bases; bases outside gene matches: 15. CDR3 region: CATSSTLAGRDQEQYF. As DNA, the CDR3 is TGTGCCACCAGCAGTACCTTGGCAGGGAGGGACCAAGAGCAGTACTTC.

V usage is TRBV6-5 and J usage is TRBJ1-5, with TRBD1 matching over 7 bases. CDR1 and CDR2 (germline): MNHEY, SVGAGI. V lost 5 bases to trimming and J lost 2 bases; unmatched junction nucleotides: 3. The CDR3 consists of 14 residues. Here the CDR3 reads CASSPTGGNQPQHF. The CDR3 DNA follows: TGTGCCAGCAGTCCTACAGGGGGCAATCAGCCCCAGCATTTT.

The chain links TRBV29-1 to TRBJ2-5; TRBD2 aligns across 11 bases. Trimming took 4 bases from V and 5 from J; bases not matched to a gene: 0. Per the germline V gene, CDR1 is SQVTM and CDR2 is ANQGSEA. This CDR3 contains 12 residues. CDR3 coding DNA: TGCAGCGTTGGGACTAGCGGGGAGACCCAGTACTTC. Its translation is CSVGTSGETQYF.

J is TRBJ1-1 and V is TRBV4-1; D is unresolved. Germline V lookup: CDR1 MGHRA, CDR2 YSYEKL. Trimming shortened V by 6 bases and J by 1 base, and 12 bases separated the two germline ends. This CDR3 is built from 14 residues. The CDR3 nucleotides read TGCGCCAGCAGGTTTGTCGGGAAGAACACTGAAGCTTTCTTT. Translated, it gives CASRFVGKNTEAFF.

The chain links TRBV4-1 to TRBJ1-2, with a weak D call TRBD1 (6 bases). From germline, CDR1 is MGHRA and CDR2 YSYEKL. The CDR3 covers 15 residues. The V end lost 0 bases, the J end lost 2 bases, and 10 bases lay between the germline ends. The CDR3 loop reads CASSQEEQGNYGYTF. DNA for the CDR3: TGCGCCAGCAGCCAAGAAGAGCAGGGGAACTATGGCTACACCTTC.

V and J are TRBV18 and TRBJ2-7; TRBD1 might be the D (5 bases). V was trimmed by 5 bases and J by 3 bases, leaving 17 bases between them. CDR3 length: 15 residues. Germline lookup yields CDR1 KGHSH and CDR2 LQKENI. CDR3 amino acids: CASSSYRLGRYEQYF. For the CDR3, the DNA is TGTGCCAGCTCAAGTTACAGGTTGGGTCGCTACGAGCAGTACTTC. The full variable domain, completed using reference TRBV18 and TRBJ2-7, is NAGVMQNPRHLVRRRGQEARLRCSPMKGHSHVYWYRQLPEEGLKFMVYLQKENIIDESGMPKERFSAEFPKEGPSILRIQQVVRGDSAAYFCASSSYRLGRYEQYFGPGTRLTVT.

J is TRBJ1-3 and V is TRBV11-1; D uncertain. The V end lost 2 bases, the J end lost 0 bases, and 8 bases lay between the germline ends. CDR3 length equals 15 residues. Germline CDR1 and CDR2: SGHAT and FQDESV (reference sequence). This CDR3 reads CASSLRRGSGNTIYF. The CDR3 DNA reads TGTGCCAGCAGCTTAAGACGGGGCTCTGGAAACACCATATATTTT.

CDR3 sequence: CASSQRGDYQETQYF. CDR3 DNA: TGTGCCAGCAGCCAACGGGGGGACTACCAAGAGACCCAGTACTTC. This chain uses TRBV7-6 with TRBJ2-5; 7 nucleotides agree with TRBD2. CDR3 length: 15 amino acids. V lost 5 bases and J lost 0; bases outside the gene matches: 6. Germline V lookup: CDR1 SGHVS, CDR2 FNYEAQ.

CDR3 sequence: CASGSEPGQKFYGYTF. CDR3 DNA: TGTGCTAGTGGATCAGAGCCGGGACAGAAATTTTATGGCTACACCTTC. The rearrangement uses TRBV12-5 and TRBJ1-2; the match to TRBD1 covers 7 bases. Trimming removed 6 bases from V and 5 bases from J; junction bases left unmatched: 15. This CDR3 comprises 16 residues. CDR1 is LGHNT, CDR2 FRNRAP, per germline.

The chain combines TRBV19 with TRBJ1-5; D perhaps matches TRBD1 (6 bases). The V and J ends lost 0 bases and 6 bases respectively, with 12 bases between them. Germline V gene data show CDR1 as LNHDA and CDR2 as SQIVND (reference sequence). The CDR3 runs to 15 residues. The DNA for the CDR3 is TGTGCCAGTAGTATAGACGGAACAGGGACTCAGCCCCAGCATTTT. Translation: CASSIDGTGTQPQHF.

This sequence joins TRBV18 and TRBJ1-4; a possible D gene is TRBD1 (5 bases). Trimming cost V 3 bases and J 3 bases, with 8 bases left between them. The CDR3 covers 14 residues. Germline V gene data show CDR1 as KGHSH and CDR2 as LQKENI. The CDR3 nucleotides are TGTGCCAGCTCACCCCGGGGGGCTAATGAAAAACTGTTTTTT. It encodes CASSPRGANEKLFF.

The chain combines TRBV6-5 with TRBJ2-2, with D perhaps matching TRBD2 (7 bases). V lost 2 bases and J 2 bases, leaving 9 bases between the germline ends. The CDR3 is 15 residues long. Looked up from germline, CDR1 is MNHEY and CDR2 is SVGAGI. The CDR3 spells CASSYSGTNTGELFF. CDR3 sequence (DNA): TGTGCCAGCAGTTACAGCGGGACAAACACCGGGGAGCTGTTTTTT.

The chain couples TRBV29-1 to TRBJ2-2, with D possibly being TRBD1 (5 bases). The length of the CDR3 is 13 residues. V lost 5 bases and J 5 bases, leaving 12 bases between the germline ends. Looked up from germline, CDR1 is SQVTM and CDR2 is ANQGSEA. The CDR3 sequence is CSVRKRGTGELFF. Here the CDR3 DNA reads TGCAGCGTTCGAAAAAGGGGAACCGGGGAGCTGTTTTTT.

The chain joins TRBV19 to TRBJ1-1; 8 bases are a match to TRBD1. Losses at the gene ends were 7 bases for V and 1 base for J; bases not matched to a gene: 8. CDR3 length equals 15 residues. In germline, CDR1 is LNHDA, CDR2 SQIVND (reference sequence). In DNA, the CDR3 is TGTGCCAGTACCCTGTCAGGGACAGGGAACACTGAAGCTTTCTTT. It codes for CASTLSGTGNTEAFF.

V gene TRBV28 combines with J gene TRBJ2-1; D possibly corresponds to TRBD1 (6 bases). This CDR3 has 16 residues. Germline CDR1 reads MDHEN; CDR2 reads SYDVKM. Trimming cost V 4 bases and J 2 bases, with 15 bases left between them. CDR3 sequence (DNA): TGTGCCAGCAGTTCGGGCGGTGACAGGCCCTACAATGAGCAGTTCTTC. It encodes CASSSGGDRPYNEQFF.

The chain links TRBV5-1 to TRBJ2-1; TRBD2 is a possible D gene (6 bases). CDR1 and CDR2 from the germline V gene are SGHRS and YFSETQ. This CDR3 comprises 14 residues. Trimming took 4 bases from V and 5 from J, leaving 13 bases between them. The CDR3 loop reads CASSASGRHNEQFF. CDR3 coding DNA: TGCGCCAGCAGCGCCTCCGGGAGACACAATGAGCAGTTCTTC.

The table lists this clone with a count of one. J is TRBJ2-1 and V is TRBV9; TRBD2 matches at 10 bases. J lost 6 bases, V lost 3 bases, and 6 bases had no gene match. CDR3 length: 15 residues. CDR1 and CDR2 from the germline V gene are SGDLS and YYNGEE. DNA for the CDR3: TGTGCCAGCAGCGAGGGGGGACTAGCGACCAATGAGCAGTTCTTC. Its protein product is CASSEGGLATNEQFF.

This chain connects TRBV20-1 to TRBJ2-7; weak D call: TRBD1 (5 bases). The CDR3 sequence is 11 residues long. Germline V gene lookup returns CDR1 DFQATT and CDR2 SNEGSKA (reference sequence). Trimming took off 0 bases at V and 6 bases at J, with 6 bases between the two ends. The CDR3 is CSARDRVEQYF. DNA of the CDR3: TGCAGTGCTAGAGACAGGGTCGAGCAGTACTTC.

The V gene is TRBV4-1, the J gene TRBJ2-1, with TRBD2 identical over 13 bases. Trimming at V came to 3 bases and at J to 11 bases, leaving 4 bases not matched to a gene. CDR3 size: 14 residues. Germline V gene sequence: CDR1 MGHRA, CDR2 YSYEKL. The CDR3 nucleotides are TGCGCCAGCAGCCAGCTGGGACTAGCGGGACAGCAGTTCTTC. It is translated as CASSQLGLAGQQFF.